These 27 T cell receptor beta chains came from one sample sequenced in a study of T cell responses to AZD1222 COVID-19 vaccine. Method: immunoSEQ multiplex PCR; TCRdb's copy keeps in-frame clones and lacks some. The data show 95,000 to 110,000 clones, with 90% seen just once and under 5.5% held by the top ten. The starting material was peripheral blood, obtained on day 0 of AZD1222 vaccination. The receptor set was obtained from an adult in good health.

This clone was seen at least ten times. This chain joins TRBV19 and TRBJ1-1; possibly TRBD1 for D (5 bases). Germline CDR1 reads LNHDA; CDR2 reads SQIVND (reference sequence). The germline V and J ends were trimmed by 8 bases and 2 bases, with 18 bases remaining between them. This CDR3 is 15 amino acids long. For the CDR3, the DNA is TGTGCCAGTGGCGGTGGCCAGGGTATAAACACTGAAGCTTTCTTT. Its protein is CASGGGQGINTEAFF.

The V and J genes are TRBV11-2 and TRBJ2-5; D is perhaps TRBD2 (5 bases). The CDR3 contains 13 residues. V lost 2 bases, J lost 5 bases, and 9 bases lay in between. CDR1 and CDR2 from the germline V gene are SGHAT and FQNNGV. The CDR3 coding sequence is TGTGCCAGCAGCTTATGGTCGGGGGAGACCCAGTACTTC. Protein: CASSLWSGETQYF.

The chain has TRBV27 and TRBJ1-6, with D perhaps matching TRBD1 (6 bases). The CDR3 has 13 residues. Germline V gene sequence: CDR1 MNHEY, CDR2 SMNVEV (reference sequence). Trimming left V 6 bases short and J 10 bases short, with 13 bases between. The CDR3: CASSHREYSPLHF. CDR3 nucleotides: TGTGCCAGCAGCCACAGGGAATACTCACCCCTCCACTTT.

J is TRBJ1-2 and V is TRBV3-1 (or the pseudogene TRBV3-2); tentative D call: TRBD1 (6 bases). The germline V gene encodes CDR1 LGHDT and CDR2 YNNKEL (reference sequence). Between the trimmed V and J ends, which lost 0 bases and 2 bases, there was a span of 13 bases. This CDR3 is 16 amino acids long. The CDR3 nucleotides are TGTGCCAGCAGCCAAGATAGCCCAGGGGTGAACTATGGCTACACCTTC. Its translation: CASSQDSPGVNYGYTF.

A single count supports this clone. V gene TRBV10-1 combines with J gene TRBJ1-4; D gene unclear. Trimming removed 1 base from V and 3 bases from J, with 3 bases in between. CDR1 and CDR2 (germline): WNHNN, SYGVQD (reference sequence). The CDR3 is 13 residues long. Here the CDR3 DNA reads TGCGCCAGCAGTGAGTGCCCTAATGAAAAACTGTTTTTT. Protein sequence: CASSECPNEKLFF.

This rearrangement joins TRBV19 to TRBJ2-7; D is perhaps TRBD1 or TRBD2 (6 bases each). The germline CDR1 and CDR2 sequences are LNHDA and SQIVND (reference sequence). The CDR3 consists of 18 residues. Trimming stripped 3 bases from V and 1 base from J, with 22 bases between. This chain's CDR3 is CASSIGRQGIAESYEQYF. The CDR3 DNA reads as TGTGCCAGTAGTATCGGCAGGCAGGGGATAGCGGAGTCCTACGAGCAGTACTTC.

The rearrangement joins TRBV6-2 or TRBV6-3 to TRBJ1-5; no clear D gene. From germline, CDR1 is MNHEY and CDR2 SVGEGT. This CDR3 has 15 residues. V gave up 1 base and J gave up 0 bases, with 7 bases separating them. CDR3 sequence: CASSYLENSNQPQHF. The CDR3 coding sequence is TGTGCCAGCAGTTACTTGGAAAATAGCAATCAGCCCCAGCATTTT.

This clone has just a few counts. The chain employs TRBV7-2 and TRBJ1-3; D is unresolved. CDR3 size: 15 residues. Trimming stripped 5 bases from V and 2 bases from J, with 13 bases between. Per the germline V gene, CDR1 is SGHTA and CDR2 is FQGNSA. CDR3 region: CASSQDYTTGNTIYF. CDR3 sequence (DNA): TGTGCCAGCAGCCAAGACTACACCACTGGAAACACCATATATTTT.

The genes are TRBV5-5 and TRBJ1-4; 7 nucleotides line up with TRBD1. The V segment lost 4 bases and the J segment 8 bases; nucleotides outside the gene matches: 2. The germline V gene encodes CDR1 SGHKS and CDR2 YYEKEE (reference sequence). The CDR3 loop spans 12 amino acids. This CDR3 reads CASSPGGEKLFF. The CDR3 DNA is TGTGCCAGCAGCCCAGGGGGAGAAAAACTGTTTTTT.

The chain links TRBV19 to TRBJ1-5, with D possibly TRBD1 on 5 matching bases. Germline assignment: CDR1 LNHDA and CDR2 SQIVND (reference sequence). Trimming shortened V by 1 base and J by 5 bases, and 9 bases separated the two germline ends. The CDR3 is 14 amino acids. The CDR3 region has the DNA TGTGCCAGTAGTATAGTGGGGGGGGATCAGCCCCAGCATTTT. The encoded protein is CASSIVGGDQPQHF.

The chain recombines TRBV3-1 (or the pseudogene TRBV3-2) with TRBJ2-1, with D tentatively TRBD2 (5 bases). This CDR3 is 12 amino acids long. V gave up 4 bases and J gave up 10 bases, with 11 bases separating them. Germline CDR1 reads LGHDT; CDR2 reads YNNKEL (reference sequence). CDR3 nucleotides: TGTGCCAGCAGCCCACTAGTGGGCGAGCAGTTCTTC. Amino acid sequence: CASSPLVGEQFF.

V gene TRBV6-5 combines with J gene TRBJ2-3; TRBD2 aligns across 10 bases. Trimming at V came to 0 bases and at J to 4 bases, leaving 4 bases not matched to a gene. This CDR3 comprises 16 residues. Germline-derived CDR1 and CDR2 are MNHEY and SVGAGI. This CDR3 reads CASSYSELAGSDTQYF. For the CDR3, the DNA is TGTGCCAGCAGTTACTCGGAACTAGCGGGATCAGATACGCAGTATTTT.

The chain recombines TRBV5-6 with TRBJ2-3; the match to TRBD2 covers 11 bases. This CDR3 contains 18 residues. V was clipped by 1 base and J by 7 bases; unmatched bases: 14. Germline V lookup: CDR1 SGHDT, CDR2 YYEEEE. CDR3 in amino acids: CASSLWGSSGGPTYTQYF. DNA of the CDR3: TGTGCCAGCAGCTTGTGGGGCTCTAGCGGGGGGCCCACTTATACGCAGTATTTT.

The gene calls are TRBV18 and TRBJ2-4; 8 bases are shared with TRBD1. With V trimmed by 1 base and J by 8 bases, 7 bases remained unmatched. The CDR3 has 15 residues. Germline V gene data show CDR1 as KGHSH and CDR2 as LQKENI. As DNA, the CDR3 is TGTGCCAGCTCACCACGAGCCCAGGGGGCGGACATTCAGTACTTC. It yields the protein CASSPRAQGADIQYF.

This chain uses TRBV10-3 with TRBJ2-2; D call uncertain. V was pared by 2 bases and J by 3 bases, with 7 bases between. This CDR3 has 14 residues. CDR1 and CDR2 (germline): ENHRY, SYGVKD. The CDR3 DNA sequence: TGTGCCATCAGTGAGGACCTTTACACCGGGGAGCTGTTTTTT. This encodes CAISEDLYTGELFF.

V and J are TRBV7-8 and TRBJ2-3; D call uncertain. The V gene's germline CDR1 is SGHVS and CDR2 FQNEAQ. Trimming cost V 2 bases and J 3 bases, with 0 bases left between them. There are 11 residues in the CDR3. CDR3 nucleotides: TGTGCCAGCAGCTTAACAGATACGCAGTATTTT. It codes for CASSLTDTQYF.

This chain links TRBV29-1 with TRBJ1-2; 8 positions agree with TRBD1. The CDR3 extends over 12 amino acids. Per the germline V gene, CDR1 is SQVTM and CDR2 is ANQGSEA. The junction had 5 bases not matched to a gene; V was cut back by 4 bases and J by 7 bases. This chain's CDR3 is CSVAAGGTGYTF. CDR3 nucleotides: TGCAGCGTTGCGGCAGGGGGCACTGGCTACACCTTC. Full variable domain (rest looked up from reference TRBV29-1 and TRBJ1-2): SAVISQKPSRDICQRGTSLTIQCQVDSQVTMMFWYRQQPGQSLTLIATANQGSEATYESGFVIDKFPISRPNLTFSTLTVSNMSPEDSSIYLCSVAAGGTGYTFGSGTRLTVV.

V and J are TRBV4-1 and TRBJ1-1; D is unresolved. This CDR3 comprises 13 residues. Germline V lookup: CDR1 MGHRA, CDR2 YSYEKL. The V end lost 1 base, the J end lost 11 bases, and 14 bases lay between the germline ends. CDR3 coding DNA: TGCGCCAGCAGCCAAGTGGGGTTGGGAAAGGCTTTCTTT. This encodes CASSQVGLGKAFF.

V and J are TRBV24-1 and TRBJ2-3, with TRBD2 identical over 7 bases. V lost 5 bases and J lost 3; bases outside the gene matches: 4. In germline, CDR1 is KGHDR, CDR2 SFDVKD. CDR3 size: 14 residues. The CDR3 sequence is CATSVGGGTDTQYF. CDR3 bases: TGTGCCACCAGTGTCGGGGGAGGGACAGATACGCAGTATTTT.

The V and J genes are TRBV13 and TRBJ1-1; 9 positions agree with TRBD1. The CDR3 runs to 14 residues. Looked up from germline, CDR1 is PRHDT and CDR2 is FYEKMQ (reference sequence). The trim removed 5 bases at V and 7 bases at J, leaving 8 bases unmatched. Here the CDR3 DNA reads TGTGCCAGCAGCCGGGACAGGGTGATAAGTGAAGCTTTCTTT. It codes for CASSRDRVISEAFF.

The rearrangement links TRBV29-1 to TRBJ2-7, with 12 bases aligning to TRBD2. Germline lookup yields CDR1 SQVTM and CDR2 ANQGSEA. Trimming removed 4 bases from V and 4 bases from J; junction bases left unmatched: 8. This CDR3 comprises 15 residues. The CDR3 coding sequence is TGCAGCGTTGTAGGACTAGCGGGGACAGGATACGAGCAGTACTTC. It is translated as CSVVGLAGTGYEQYF.

The rearrangement links TRBV30 to TRBJ2-2; weak D call: TRBD2 (6 bases). V was shortened by 0 bases and J by 0 bases, with 14 bases between the two germline ends. Germline V lookup: CDR1 GTSNPN, CDR2 SVGIG (reference sequence). The CDR3 covers 17 residues. CDR3: CAWSVRRRGANTGELFF. As DNA, the CDR3 is TGTGCCTGGAGTGTACGGAGGAGGGGCGCGAACACCGGGGAGCTGTTTTTT.

The chain recombines TRBV2 with TRBJ2-7; tentatively, D is TRBD1 or TRBD2 (5 bases each). Germline CDR1 is SNHLY and CDR2 is FYNNEI. V lost 10 bases and J lost 2, with 18 bases in between. The CDR3 length is 14 residues. The CDR3, as DNA: TGTGCCACTCTTCGGGACCCAGGCGCCTACGAGCAGTACTTC. This gives the protein CATLRDPGAYEQYF.

V usage is TRBV2 and J usage is TRBJ1-1, with D tentatively TRBD1 (6 bases). Germline loops: CDR1 SNHLY, CDR2 FYNNEI. Trimming pared 10 bases from V and 0 bases from J, leaving 12 bases between. The CDR3 extends over 13 amino acids. The CDR3 DNA sequence: TGTGCCAACTCAACAGGGATGAACACTGAAGCTTTCTTT. Translation: CANSTGMNTEAFF.

This rearrangement joins TRBV7-6 to TRBJ1-1, with 7 positions matching TRBD1. Germline CDR1 and CDR2: SGHVS and FNYEAQ. V lost 3 bases and J lost 4; bases outside the gene matches: 8. The CDR3 runs 15 residues. The CDR3, as DNA: TGTGCCAGCAGCTTGGGGCCCGGGACAGTCACTGAAGCTTTCTTT. Residues: CASSLGPGTVTEAFF.

This clone has more than one count but fewer than ten. V gene TRBV18 combines with J gene TRBJ1-1; the match to TRBD1 covers 10 bases. The junction had 5 bases not matched to a gene; V was cut back by 2 bases and J by 11 bases. The CDR3 sequence is 13 residues long. Germline V gene data show CDR1 as KGHSH and CDR2 as LQKENI. The CDR3 is CASSPTGTGEAFF. The CDR3 DNA follows: TGTGCCAGCTCACCAACTGGGACAGGGGAGGCTTTCTTT.

V and J are TRBV28 and TRBJ1-2, with D possibly matching TRBD1 (5 bases). The CDR3 has 13 amino acids. The V gene lost 3 bases and the J gene lost 7 bases, with 12 bases spanning the gap. The germline gives CDR1 MDHEN, CDR2 SYDVKM. CDR3 bases: TGTGCCAGCAGTTTGGCGGCAGGGAGTGGCTACACCTTC. Amino acid sequence: CASSLAAGSGYTF.